This is a list of T cell receptor beta chains from one sample in a study of blood T cell repertoires in COVID-19. Generated by immunoSEQ multiplex PCR, the TCRdb table keeps only in-frame clones and is missing some. In the table there are 90,000 to 120,000 clones, roughly 84% of which are singletons. Sequences were obtained from peripheral blood. The origin of the receptors is a human donor in a cohort sampled during active COVID-19. The CDR3 runs from the conserved cysteine through the conserved F or W. The order of the fields is J gene, clone size, V gene, D gene, CDR3 protein, CDR3 DNA. D genes are given only for firm matches. Only some rows state a clone size, as once, few, many or a class for expanded clones.

j_gene: TRBJ2-2
abundance: -
v_gene: TRBV28
d_gene: TRBD2
CDR3aa: CASDSRLAANTGELFF
CDR3nt: TGTGCCTCAGATTCCCGACTAGCGGCCAACACCGGGGAGCTGTTTTTT

j_gene: TRBJ1-4
abundance: once
v_gene: TRBV30
d_gene: -
CDR3aa: CAESGNTNEKLFF
CDR3nt: TGTGCCGAATCCGGGAACACTAATGAAAAACTGTTTTTT

j_gene: TRBJ2-1
abundance: -
v_gene: TRBV6-5
d_gene: -
CDR3aa: CASSYSALASDEQFF
CDR3nt: TGTGCCAGCAGTTACTCGGCCTTAGCGAGCGATGAGCAGTTCTTC

j_gene: TRBJ2-3
abundance: -
v_gene: TRBV10-3
d_gene: TRBD2
CDR3aa: CATQLAGGAGDTQYF
CDR3nt: TGTGCCACTCAACTAGCGGGAGGAGCAGGAGATACGCAGTATTTT

j_gene: TRBJ2-7
abundance: -
v_gene: TRBV28
d_gene: TRBD1
CDR3aa: CASSSHPTGGTYF
CDR3nt: TGTGCCAGCAGTTCCCACCCGACAGGGGGAACGTACTTC

j_gene: TRBJ2-3
abundance: -
v_gene: TRBV3-1/TRBV3-2
d_gene: -
CDR3aa: CASRHRGASDTQYF
CDR3nt: TGTGCCAGCAGGCACCGGGGGGCGTCAGATACGCAGTATTTT

j_gene: TRBJ2-5
abundance: -
v_gene: TRBV5-1
d_gene: -
CDR3aa: CASSYGRAETQYF
CDR3nt: TGCGCCAGCAGTTACGGGCGGGCAGAGACCCAGTACTTC

j_gene: TRBJ2-1
abundance: once
v_gene: TRBV28
d_gene: TRBD2
CDR3aa: CASRPGLAGVEQFF
CDR3nt: TGTGCCAGCAGACCGGGACTAGCGGGAGTTGAGCAGTTCTTC

j_gene: TRBJ2-1
abundance: -
v_gene: TRBV19
d_gene: -
CDR3aa: CASSIGGQGGNEQFF
CDR3nt: TGTGCCAGTAGTATAGGGGGGCAGGGTGGCAATGAGCAGTTCTTC

j_gene: TRBJ1-4
abundance: -
v_gene: TRBV14
d_gene: TRBD1
CDR3aa: CASSQWIGTGSEKLFF
CDR3nt: TGTGCCAGCAGCCAATGGATCGGGACAGGGTCCGAAAAACTGTTTTTT

j_gene: TRBJ2-2
abundance: -
v_gene: TRBV7-8
d_gene: TRBD1
CDR3aa: CASSSPTGSTGELFF
CDR3nt: TGTGCCAGCAGCTCCCCGACAGGGAGCACCGGGGAGCTGTTTTTT

j_gene: TRBJ1-1
abundance: once
v_gene: TRBV3-1/TRBV3-2
d_gene: -
CDR3aa: CASSQDFHYTEAFF
CDR3nt: TGTGCCAGCAGCCAAGATTTCCACTACACTGAAGCTTTCTTT